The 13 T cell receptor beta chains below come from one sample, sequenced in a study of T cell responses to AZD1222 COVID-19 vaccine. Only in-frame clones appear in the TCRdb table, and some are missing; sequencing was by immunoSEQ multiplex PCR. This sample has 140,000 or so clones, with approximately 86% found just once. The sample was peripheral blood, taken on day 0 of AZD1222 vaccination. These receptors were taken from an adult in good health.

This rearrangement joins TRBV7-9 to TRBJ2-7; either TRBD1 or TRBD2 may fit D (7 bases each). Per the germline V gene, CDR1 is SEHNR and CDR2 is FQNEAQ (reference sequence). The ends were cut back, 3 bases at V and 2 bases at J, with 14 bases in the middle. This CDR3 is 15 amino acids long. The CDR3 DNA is TGTGCCAGCAGCTTCGGGCAGGGGGGGCCCTACGAGCAGTACTTC. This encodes CASSFGQGGPYEQYF.

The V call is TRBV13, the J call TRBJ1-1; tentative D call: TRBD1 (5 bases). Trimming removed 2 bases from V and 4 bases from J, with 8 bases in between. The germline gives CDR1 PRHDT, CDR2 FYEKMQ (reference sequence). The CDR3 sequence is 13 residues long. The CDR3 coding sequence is TGTGCCAGCAGCTTAAAGGGGATCACTGAAGCTTTCTTT. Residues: CASSLKGITEAFF.

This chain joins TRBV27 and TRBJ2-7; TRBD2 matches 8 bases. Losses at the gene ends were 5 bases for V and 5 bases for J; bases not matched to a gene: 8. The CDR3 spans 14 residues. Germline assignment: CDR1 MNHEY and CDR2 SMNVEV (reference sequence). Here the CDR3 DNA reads TGTGCCAGCAGTCCTCCGGGACTAGTTCACGAGCAGTACTTC. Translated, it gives CASSPPGLVHEQYF.

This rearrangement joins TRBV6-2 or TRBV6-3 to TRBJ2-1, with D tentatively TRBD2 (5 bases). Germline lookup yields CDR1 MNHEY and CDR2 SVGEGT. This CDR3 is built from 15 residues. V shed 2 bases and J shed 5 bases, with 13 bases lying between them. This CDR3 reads CASSYREADHNEQFF. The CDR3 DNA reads TGTGCCAGCAGTTACCGGGAAGCAGATCACAATGAGCAGTTCTTC.

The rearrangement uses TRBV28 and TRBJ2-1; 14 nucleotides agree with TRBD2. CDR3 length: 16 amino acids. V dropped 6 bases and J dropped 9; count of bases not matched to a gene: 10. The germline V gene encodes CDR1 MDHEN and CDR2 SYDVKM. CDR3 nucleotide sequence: TGTGCCAGCAGACGTCGTGGGACTAGCGGGAGTGTTGAGCAGTTCTTC. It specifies CASRRRGTSGSVEQFF.

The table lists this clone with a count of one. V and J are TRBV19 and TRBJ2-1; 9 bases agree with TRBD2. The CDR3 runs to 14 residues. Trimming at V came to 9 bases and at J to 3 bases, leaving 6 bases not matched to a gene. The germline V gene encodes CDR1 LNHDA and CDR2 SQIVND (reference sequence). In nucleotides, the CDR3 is TGTGCCAGCAGGGGCGGGAGGGTCTACAATGAGCAGTTCTTC. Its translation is CASRGGRVYNEQFF.

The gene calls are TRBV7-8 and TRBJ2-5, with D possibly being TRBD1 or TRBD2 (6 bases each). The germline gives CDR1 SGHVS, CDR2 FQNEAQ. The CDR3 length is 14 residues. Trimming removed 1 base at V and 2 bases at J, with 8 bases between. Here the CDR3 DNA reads TGTGCCAGCAGCTTAGGCGGGACACAAGAGACCCAGTACTTC. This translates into CASSLGGTQETQYF. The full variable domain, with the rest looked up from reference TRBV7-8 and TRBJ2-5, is GAGVSQSPRYKVAKRGQDVALRCDPISGHVSLFWYQQALGQGPEFLTYFQNEAQLDKSGLPSDRFFAERPEGSVSTLKIQRTQQEDSAVYLCASSLGGTQETQYFGPGTRLLVL.

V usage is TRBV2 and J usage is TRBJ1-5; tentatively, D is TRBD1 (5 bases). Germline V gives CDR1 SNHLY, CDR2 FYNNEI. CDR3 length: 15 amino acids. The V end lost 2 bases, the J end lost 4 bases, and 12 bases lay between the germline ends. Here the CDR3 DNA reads TGTGCCAGCAGTGAATTGGGACGAGCGAATCAGCCCCAGCATTTT. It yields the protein CASSELGRANQPQHF.

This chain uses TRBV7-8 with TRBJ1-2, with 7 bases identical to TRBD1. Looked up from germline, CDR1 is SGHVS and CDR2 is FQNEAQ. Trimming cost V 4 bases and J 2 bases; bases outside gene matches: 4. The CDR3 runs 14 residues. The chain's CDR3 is CASSYTQGNYGYTF. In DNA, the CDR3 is TGTGCCAGCAGCTACACACAGGGGAACTATGGCTACACCTTC.

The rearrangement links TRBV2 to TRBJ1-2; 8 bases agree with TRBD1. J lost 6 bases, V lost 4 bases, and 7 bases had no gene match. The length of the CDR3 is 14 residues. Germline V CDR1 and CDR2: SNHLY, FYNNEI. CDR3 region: CASSGLQGADGYTF. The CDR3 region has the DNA TGTGCCAGCAGTGGGCTGCAGGGGGCAGATGGCTACACCTTC.

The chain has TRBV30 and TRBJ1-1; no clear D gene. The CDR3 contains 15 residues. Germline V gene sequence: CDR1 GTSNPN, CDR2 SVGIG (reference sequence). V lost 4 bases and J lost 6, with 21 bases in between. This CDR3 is CAWIPKGLPSSEAFF. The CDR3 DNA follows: TGTGCCTGGATTCCGAAAGGTCTACCGTCATCTGAAGCTTTCTTT.

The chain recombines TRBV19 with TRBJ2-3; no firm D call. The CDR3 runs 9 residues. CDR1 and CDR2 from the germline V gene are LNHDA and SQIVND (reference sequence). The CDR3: CPGGDTQYF. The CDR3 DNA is TGTCCCGGTGGAGATACGCAGTATTTT.

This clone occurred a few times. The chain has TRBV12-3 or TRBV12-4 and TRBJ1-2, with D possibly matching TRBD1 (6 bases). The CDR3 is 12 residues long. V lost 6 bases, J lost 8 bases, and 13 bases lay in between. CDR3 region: CASRYRAYGYTF. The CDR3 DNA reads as TGTGCCAGCAGATACAGGGCCTACGGCTACACCTTC.